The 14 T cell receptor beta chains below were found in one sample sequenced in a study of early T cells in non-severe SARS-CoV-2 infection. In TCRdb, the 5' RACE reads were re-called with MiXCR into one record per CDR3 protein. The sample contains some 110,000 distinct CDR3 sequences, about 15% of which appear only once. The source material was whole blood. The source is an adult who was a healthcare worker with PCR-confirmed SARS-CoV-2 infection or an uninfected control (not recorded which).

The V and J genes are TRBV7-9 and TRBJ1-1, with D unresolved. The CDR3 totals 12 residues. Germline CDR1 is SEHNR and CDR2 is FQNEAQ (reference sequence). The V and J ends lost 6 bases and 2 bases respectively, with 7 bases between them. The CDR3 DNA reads TGTGCCAGCAGAGGAGCTAACACTGAAGCTTTCTTT. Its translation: CASRGANTEAFF.

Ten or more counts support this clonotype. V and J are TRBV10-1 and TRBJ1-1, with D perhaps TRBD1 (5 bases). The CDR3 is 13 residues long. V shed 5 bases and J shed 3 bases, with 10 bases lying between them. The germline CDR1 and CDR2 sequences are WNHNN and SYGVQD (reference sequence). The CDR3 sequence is CASSPGPDTEAFF. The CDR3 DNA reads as TGCGCCAGCAGTCCAGGGCCGGACACTGAAGCTTTCTTT.

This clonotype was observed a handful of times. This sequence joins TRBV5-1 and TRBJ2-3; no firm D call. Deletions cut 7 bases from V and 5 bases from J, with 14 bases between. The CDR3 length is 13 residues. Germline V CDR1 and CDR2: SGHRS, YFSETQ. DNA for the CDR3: TGCGCCAGCCACGGGCCCACACAAGATACGCAGTATTTT. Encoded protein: CASHGPTQDTQYF.

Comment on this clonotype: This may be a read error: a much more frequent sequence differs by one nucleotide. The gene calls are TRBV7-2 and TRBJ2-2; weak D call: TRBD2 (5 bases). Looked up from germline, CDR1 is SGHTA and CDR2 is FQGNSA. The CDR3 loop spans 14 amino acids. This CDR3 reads CASSFLVPHGELLF. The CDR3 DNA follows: TGTGCCAGCAGCTTCCTAGTTCCCCACGGGGAGCTGCTTTTT.

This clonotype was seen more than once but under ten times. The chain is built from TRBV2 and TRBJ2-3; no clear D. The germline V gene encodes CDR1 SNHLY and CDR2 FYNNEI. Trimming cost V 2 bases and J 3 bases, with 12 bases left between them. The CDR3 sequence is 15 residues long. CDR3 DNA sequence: TGTGCCAGCAGTGAATTAGAAGGCTTGACAGATACGCAGTATTTT. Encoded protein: CASSELEGLTDTQYF.

Here the CDR3 DNA reads TGTGCCAGCAACCCCAGGTCGGGCACCGGGGAGCTGTTTTTT. This gives the protein CASNPRSGTGELFF. The chain is built from TRBV11-2 and TRBJ2-2; no firm D call. From germline, CDR1 is SGHAT and CDR2 FQNNGV. The CDR3 contains 14 residues. Trimming removed 7 bases from V and 4 bases from J, with 13 bases in between.

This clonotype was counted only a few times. The DNA of the CDR3 is TGTGCCAGCAGCCTGGGAGTCTCAGGGGTCTCTGGAAACACCATATATTTT. This translates into CASSLGVSGVSGNTIYF. The chain uses TRBV12-3 or TRBV12-4 and TRBJ1-3, with a possible D match to TRBD1 (6 bases). The CDR3 is 17 residues long. V was pared by 6 bases and J by 0 bases, with 18 bases between.

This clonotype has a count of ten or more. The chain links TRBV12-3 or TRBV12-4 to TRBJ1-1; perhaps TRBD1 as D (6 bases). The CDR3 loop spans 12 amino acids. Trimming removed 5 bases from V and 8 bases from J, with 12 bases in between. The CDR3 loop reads CASSQQGKEAFF. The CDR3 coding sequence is TGTGCCAGCAGTCAACAGGGAAAAGAAGCTTTCTTT.

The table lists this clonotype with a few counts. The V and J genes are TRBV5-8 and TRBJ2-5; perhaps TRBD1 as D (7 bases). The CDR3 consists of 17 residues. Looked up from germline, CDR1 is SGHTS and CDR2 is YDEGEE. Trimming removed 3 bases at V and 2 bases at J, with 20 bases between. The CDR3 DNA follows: TGTGCCAGCAGCTCGGGGGCCAGGACAGGACCACAAGAGACCCAGTACTTC. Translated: CASSSGARTGPQETQYF. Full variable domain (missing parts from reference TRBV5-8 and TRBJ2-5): EAGVTQSPTHLIKTRGQQATLRCSPISGHTSVYWYQQALGLGLQFLLWYDEGEERNRGNFPPRFSGRQFPNYSSELNVNALELEDSALYLCASSSGARTGPQETQYFGPGTRLLVL.

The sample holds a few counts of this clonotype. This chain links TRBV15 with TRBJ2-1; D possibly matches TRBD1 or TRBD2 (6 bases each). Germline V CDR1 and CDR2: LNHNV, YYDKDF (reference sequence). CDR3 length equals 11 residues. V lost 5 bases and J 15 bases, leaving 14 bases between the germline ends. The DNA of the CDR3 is TGTGCCACCAGCCTAGGGGGGCCACGGTTCTTC. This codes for CATSLGGPRFF.

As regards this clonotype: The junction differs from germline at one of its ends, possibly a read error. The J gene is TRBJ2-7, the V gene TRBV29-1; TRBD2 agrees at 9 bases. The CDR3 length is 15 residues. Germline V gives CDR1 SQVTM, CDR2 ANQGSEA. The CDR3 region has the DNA TGCAGCGTTGAAGATCGAGGGACTAGCTCCAACGAGCAGTACTTC. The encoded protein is CSVEDRGTSSNEQYF.

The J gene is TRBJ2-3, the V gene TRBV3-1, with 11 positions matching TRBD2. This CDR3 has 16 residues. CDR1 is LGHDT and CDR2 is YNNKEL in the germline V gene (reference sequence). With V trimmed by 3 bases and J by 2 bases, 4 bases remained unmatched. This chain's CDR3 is CASSQGTSGFTDTQYF. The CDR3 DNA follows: TGTGCCAGCAGCCAGGGGACTAGCGGATTCACAGATACGCAGTATTTT.

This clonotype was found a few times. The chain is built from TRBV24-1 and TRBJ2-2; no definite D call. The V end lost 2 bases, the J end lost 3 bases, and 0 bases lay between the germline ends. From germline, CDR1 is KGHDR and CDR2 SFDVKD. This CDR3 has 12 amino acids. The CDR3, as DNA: TGTGCCACCAGTGATTACACCGGGGAGCTGTTTTTT. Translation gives CATSDYTGELFF.

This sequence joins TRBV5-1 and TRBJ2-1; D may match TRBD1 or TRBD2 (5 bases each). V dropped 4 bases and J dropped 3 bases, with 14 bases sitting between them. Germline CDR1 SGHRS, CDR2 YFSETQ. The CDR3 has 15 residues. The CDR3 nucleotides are TGCGCCAGCAGCCTAGAGGGGTTAAGCTACAATGAGCAGTTCTTC. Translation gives CASSLEGLSYNEQFF.